The rows below give T cell receptor beta chains drawn from one sample of a study of T cell responses to AZD1222 COVID-19 vaccine. Profiling relied on immunoSEQ multiplex PCR, and the TCRdb table lists in-frame clones only, not all of them. The sample lists about 270,000 clones, 85% to 95% occurring once. Here the sequenced sample was peripheral blood, taken 28 days after the second AZD1222 dose. Receptors were obtained from an adult who received the AZD1222 COVID-19 vaccine. The CDR3 runs from the conserved cysteine through the conserved F or W. A D gene is named only where the DNA matches it firmly. Clone size appears in some rows only: once, few, many, or a class for an expanded clone.

cdr3_aa cdr3_nt v_call cdr3_length clone_size d_call j_call
CASSQAPSGGETDTQYF TGTGCCAGCAGCCAAGCTCCTAGCGGGGGGGAAACAGATACGCAGTATTTT TRBV4-2 17 - TRBD2 TRBJ2-3
CASSMDGGASSEQYF TGTGCCAGCTCTATGGACGGGGGGGCCTCCTCCGAGCAGTACTTC TRBV2 15 - TRBD2 TRBJ2-7
CASSESGGELFF TGCGCCAGCAGTGAGTCTGGGGGGGAGCTGTTTTTT TRBV10-2 12 few - TRBJ2-2
CASSFSPGQETQYF TGTGCCAGTAGTTTCTCACCGGGGCAAGAGACCCAGTACTTC TRBV19 14 once - TRBJ2-5
CASSGLAGSRETQYF TGTGCCAGCTCCGGACTAGCGGGGTCCCGGGAGACCCAGTACTTC TRBV3-1/TRBV3-2 15 - TRBD2 TRBJ2-5
CASAGLPGEQFF TGTGCCAGCGCTGGCCTTCCGGGTGAGCAGTTCTTC TRBV6-5 12 - - TRBJ2-1
CASRIGVSSYNSPLHF TGCGCCAGCCGAATAGGTGTCAGCTCCTATAATTCACCCCTCCACTTT TRBV5-1 16 few - TRBJ1-6
CASSPSGHLPGELFF TGTGCCAGCTCACCGTCGGGACACTTACCCGGGGAGCTGTTTTTT TRBV18 15 - - TRBJ2-2
CASRHRKSGVHQPQHF TGTGCCAGTAGACACCGGAAGAGTGGGGTTCATCAGCCCCAGCATTTT TRBV19 16 - - TRBJ1-5
CASEELRNIQYF TGTGCCAGCGAGGAACTAAGGAACATTCAGTACTTC TRBV2 12 - - TRBJ2-4
CASSYPGTENTEAFF TGTGCCAGCAGTTACCCGGGGACAGAGAACACTGAAGCTTTCTTT TRBV6-6 15 - TRBD1 TRBJ1-1
CASSLAGGTVNEQFF TGTGCCAGCAGCTTGGCAGGGGGAACCGTCAATGAGCAGTTCTTC TRBV7-9 15 once TRBD1 TRBJ2-1
CASSPSGNYGYTF TGCGCCAGCAGCCCCTCAGGGAACTATGGCTACACCTTC TRBV5-1 13 - - TRBJ1-2
CASSVAGGGYGYTF TGTGCCAGCAGTGTCGCAGGGGGCGGGTATGGCTACACCTTC TRBV28 14 - TRBD1 TRBJ1-2
CATSRGGDQPQHF TGTGCCACCAGCCGGGGGGGCGATCAGCCCCAGCATTTT TRBV24-1 13 - - TRBJ1-5
CATSSGQGGDQPQHF TGTGCCACCAGTTCCGGACAGGGAGGAGATCAGCCCCAGCATTTT TRBV24-1 15 - TRBD1 TRBJ1-5
CASSAPGFGEAFF TGTGCCAGCAGCGCACCTGGCTTCGGTGAAGCTTTCTTT TRBV9 13 - - TRBJ1-1
CASKGTGGTDTQYF TGTGCCAGCAAAGGGACAGGGGGAACAGATACGCAGTATTTT TRBV2 14 - TRBD1 TRBJ2-3
CAWSPSTTYGDEQYF TGTGCCTGGAGCCCCTCGACGACATACGGAGACGAGCAGTACTTC TRBV30 15 - - TRBJ2-7
CASSLTSPHEKLFF TGCGCCAGCAGCTTAACCTCCCCCCACGAAAAACTGTTTTTT TRBV5-1 14 - - TRBJ1-4
CATSRGGASEKLFF TGTGCCACCAGCAGAGGGGGGGCGAGTGAAAAACTGTTTTTT TRBV15 14 - - TRBJ1-4
CASSHRATNEKLFF TGTGCCAGCAGCCACAGAGCAACTAATGAAAAACTGTTTTTT TRBV3-1/TRBV3-2 14 - - TRBJ1-4
CASSVALGSPKGRDNALSTDTQYF TGTGCCAGCAGCGTAGCGTTGGGATCCCCTAAAGGGCGGGACAACGCCCTTAGCACAGATACGCAGTATTTT TRBV9 24 - - TRBJ2-3
CASRQGTEAFF TGCGCCAGCAGACAGGGTACTGAAGCTTTCTTT TRBV5-1 11 once - TRBJ1-1
CSVADSLADTQYF TGCAGCGTTGCCGACAGTCTAGCGGATACGCAGTATTTT TRBV29-1 13 - - TRBJ2-3
CASSLALAGVRNEQFF TGTGCCAGCTCACTCGCGCTAGCGGGGGTTCGCAATGAGCAGTTCTTC TRBV18 16 once TRBD2 TRBJ2-1
CASRGGNGYTF TGTGCCAGCAGGGGCGGTAATGGCTACACCTTC TRBV25-1 11 - - TRBJ1-2
CASSLSLGYGYTF TGTGCCAGCAGTTTATCCTTAGGCTATGGCTACACCTTC TRBV28 13 - - TRBJ1-2
CASSISGQGYTGELFF TGCGCCAGCAGCATATCGGGACAGGGGTACACCGGGGAGCTGTTTTTT TRBV5-1 16 - TRBD1 TRBJ2-2
CASGLEGSTEAFF TGTGCTAGTGGTTTGGAGGGTAGCACTGAAGCTTTCTTT TRBV12-5 13 - - TRBJ1-1